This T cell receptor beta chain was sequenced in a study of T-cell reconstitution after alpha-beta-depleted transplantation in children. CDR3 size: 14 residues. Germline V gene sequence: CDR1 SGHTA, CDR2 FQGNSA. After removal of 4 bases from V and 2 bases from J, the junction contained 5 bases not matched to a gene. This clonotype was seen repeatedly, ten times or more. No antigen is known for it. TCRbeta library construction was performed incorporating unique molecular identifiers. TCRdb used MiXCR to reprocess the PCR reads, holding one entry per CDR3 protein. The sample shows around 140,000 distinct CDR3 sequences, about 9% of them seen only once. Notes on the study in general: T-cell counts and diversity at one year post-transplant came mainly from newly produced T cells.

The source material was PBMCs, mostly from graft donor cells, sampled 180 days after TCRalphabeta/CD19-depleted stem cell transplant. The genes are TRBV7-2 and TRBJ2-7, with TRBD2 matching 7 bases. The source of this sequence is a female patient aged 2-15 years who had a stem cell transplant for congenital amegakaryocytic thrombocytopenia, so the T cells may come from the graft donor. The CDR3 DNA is TGTGCCAGCAGCTACCGGGACTACACCTACGAGCAGTACTTC. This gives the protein CASSYRDYTYEQYF.